Shown below are 8 T cell receptor beta chains from a single sample sequenced in a study of CD8+ T cells in alopecia areata. Sequencing relied on a cDNA template that was reverse transcribed from extracted RNA. TCRdb's table, derived via immunoSEQ multiplex PCR, lists solely in-frame clones and lacks some. The sample gives roughly 170,000 clones, 59% of which show up once; over 12% is in the top ten. Material: CD4+ T cells sorted from blood, obtained at week 0. The receptors here all came from a human donor with alopecia areata.

V usage is TRBV29-1 and J usage is TRBJ2-1, with a weak D call TRBD1 (5 bases). From germline, CDR1 is SQVTM and CDR2 ANQGSEA. This CDR3 comprises 12 residues. The V end lost 5 bases, the J end lost 6 bases, and 11 bases lay between the germline ends. CDR3 sequence: CSVRWGSNEQFF. Written as DNA, the CDR3 is TGCAGCGTTAGATGGGGCAGCAATGAGCAGTTCTTC.

V is TRBV30 and J is TRBJ1-6; D might be TRBD1 (6 bases). The CDR3 consists of 16 residues. V dropped 6 bases and J dropped 0 bases, with 15 bases sitting between them. CDR1 is GTSNPN, CDR2 SVGIG, per germline (reference sequence). CDR3 coding DNA: TGTGCCTGCCATGGGGGCTCGAGCTCCTATAATTCACCCCTCCACTTT. It codes for CACHGGSSSYNSPLHF.

This clone has just a few counts. The J gene is TRBJ1-6, the V gene TRBV5-6; D is uncertain. Trimming took 2 bases from V and 6 from J, leaving 9 bases between them. The CDR3 is 14 residues long. Germline loops: CDR1 SGHDT, CDR2 YYEEEE. The CDR3, as DNA: TGTGCCAGCAGCTTTTGGCGCGGTAATTCACCCCTCCACTTT. Residues: CASSFWRGNSPLHF.

The V gene is TRBV2, the J gene TRBJ2-7; a weak D match, TRBD2 (6 bases). The CDR3 runs 13 residues. V shed 2 bases and J shed 7 bases, with 12 bases lying between them. Germline loops: CDR1 SNHLY, CDR2 FYNNEI. CDR3 amino acids: CASSETRRGEQYF. CDR3 nucleotides: TGTGCCAGCAGTGAAACACGTCGGGGGGAGCAGTACTTC.

Only a few counts were recorded for this clone. The CDR3 DNA follows: TGCGCCAGCAGCGGCGGGGACAGGCGACCACCCACTGAAGCTTTCTTT. This translates into CASSGGDRRPPTEAFF. The chain couples TRBV5-1 to TRBJ1-1, with TRBD1 matching 8 bases. The germline V gene has CDR1 SGHRS and CDR2 YFSETQ. This CDR3 contains 16 residues. V shed 4 bases and J 4 bases; nucleotides not matched to a gene: 12.

CDR3: CASSLFVPGGSDQPQHF. CDR3 coding DNA: TGTGCCAGCTCGCTCTTCGTGCCAGGGGGGTCAGACCAGCCCCAGCATTTT. J is TRBJ1-5 and V is TRBV27; 7 bases are a match to TRBD1. With 8 bases clipped from V and 7 bases from J, the junction kept 20 bases outside the gene matches. The CDR3 consists of 17 residues. Germline CDR1 is MNHEY and CDR2 is SMNVEV (reference sequence).

The V and J genes are TRBV29-1 and TRBJ2-7; D may match TRBD1 or TRBD2 (6 bases each). Germline CDR1 is SQVTM and CDR2 is ANQGSEA. This CDR3 is 12 amino acids long. Trimming removed 1 base at V and 5 bases at J, with 9 bases between. In nucleotides, the CDR3 is TGCAGCGTTGAAGGAGGGGGGAACGAGCAGTACTTC. The encoded protein is CSVEGGGNEQYF.

This chain links TRBV29-1 with TRBJ2-1; D is ambiguous. Trimming pared 7 bases from V and 0 bases from J, leaving 7 bases between. The V gene's germline CDR1 is SQVTM and CDR2 ANQGSEA. The CDR3 covers 12 residues. This CDR3 is CSATGSYNEQFF. The CDR3 DNA is TGCAGCGCCACTGGCTCCTACAATGAGCAGTTCTTC.